Each of the 9 T cell receptor beta chains below was sequenced from the same sample in a study of regulatory T cells in long-lasting Graves disease. Time point defined: persistent/refractory GD, antithyroid drugs over 5 years with positive TRAb. Generation of the TCR library employed RNA extracted from PBMCs. Assembly of TCR beta libraries relied on iRepertoire HTBI primers together with Arm-PCR of CDR3 regions. TCRdb called the multiplex PCR reads again in MiXCR, with one record for every CDR3 protein. The table records 400,000 to 500,000 distinct CDR3 sequences, 20% to 25% of them present only once. This material consisted of peripheral blood mononuclear cells (PBMCs), taken when the disease was refractory, from a patient treated with antithyroid drugs. Receptors were obtained from a female donor with Graves disease.

This chain joins TRBV7-2 and TRBJ1-5; unclear D gene. CDR3 length: 14 amino acids. V lost 3 bases and J lost 4, with 10 bases in between. CDR1 is SGHTA and CDR2 is FQGNSA in the germline V gene. In DNA form, the CDR3 reads TGTGCCAGCAGCTTCACAGAGGGTAATCAGCCCCAGCATTTT. It yields the protein CASSFTEGNQPQHF.

By proportion, this clonotype is medium-sized. This chain links TRBV7-2 with TRBJ2-7, with TRBD2 as a possible D gene (5 bases). The germline gives CDR1 SGHTA, CDR2 FQGNSA. The CDR3 runs 15 residues. V was trimmed by 3 bases and J by 3 bases, leaving 15 bases between them. For the CDR3, the DNA is TGTGCCAGCAGCTTTCGAGGTGGACTTATCTACGAGCAGTACTTC. Amino acids: CASSFRGGLIYEQYF.

A word on this clonotype: This may be a read error: a much more frequent sequence differs by one nucleotide. It is likely a read error, because the conserved phenylalanine at the end of the CDR3 is missing. This chain connects TRBV30 to TRBJ1-1; D uncertain. Germline CDR1 is GTSNPN and CDR2 is SVGIG (reference sequence). Trimming left V 2 bases short and J 1 base short, with 5 bases between. This CDR3 has 12 amino acids. The CDR3 sequence: CAWSHRNTEAFS. DNA of the CDR3: TGTGCCTGGAGTCACAGGAACACTGAAGCTTTCTCT.

In its sample, this clonotype was seen a few times. A clone one base away is much larger, so this may be a read error. The gene calls are TRBV12-3 or TRBV12-4 and TRBJ1-2; weak D call: TRBD1 (5 bases). The CDR3 consists of 14 residues. V was pared by 8 bases and J by 12 bases, with 25 bases between. CDR3 protein: CASGYRVAGGKHTF. The CDR3 DNA reads TGTGCCAGCGGTTATAGAGTCGCCGGGGGAAAACACACCTTC.

J is TRBJ2-2 and V is TRBV30; D is ambiguous. CDR1 and CDR2 from the germline V gene are GTSNPN and SVGIG (reference sequence). The CDR3 is made up of 12 amino acids. V lost 3 bases, J lost 3 bases, and 5 bases lay in between. The CDR3 DNA is TGTGCCTGGAGGGAGTACACCGGGGAGCTGTTTTTT. The encoded protein is CAWREYTGELFF.

This clonotype was detected ten times or more. The genes are TRBV3-1 and TRBJ1-2; a weak D match, TRBD1 (5 bases). Between the trimmed V and J ends, which lost 2 bases and 5 bases, there was a span of 6 bases. CDR1 is LGHDT and CDR2 is YNNKEL in the germline V gene (reference sequence). The CDR3 extends over 12 amino acids. In DNA, the CDR3 is TGTGCCAGCAGCCAAAAGGGGTATGGCTACACCTTC. This gives the protein CASSQKGYGYTF.

A few counts support this clonotype. The chain couples TRBV29-1 to TRBJ1-2; TRBD1 might be the D (6 bases). Germline V gives CDR1 SQVTM, CDR2 ANQGSEA. With 8 bases removed from V and 4 bases from J, the gap between germline ends came to 14 bases. The length of the CDR3 is 12 residues. In DNA, the CDR3 is TGCAGCTTTTCACAGGGAATCTATGGCTACACCTTC. Protein product: CSFSQGIYGYTF.

V and J are TRBV7-2 and TRBJ2-7; TRBD2 matches 7 bases. J gave up 6 bases and V 6 bases, and 14 bases lay outside the gene matches. The germline V gene encodes CDR1 SGHTA and CDR2 FQGNSA. This CDR3 has 15 amino acids. The DNA for the CDR3 is TGTGCCAGCAGTCCTGAGGGAGGGGTCCATGGCGAGCAGTACTTC. The encoded protein is CASSPEGGVHGEQYF.

The CDR3 here is CASSYSDVGNSPLHF. The CDR3 DNA reads as TGTGCCAGCAGTTACTCGGACGTGGGTAATTCACCCCTCCACTTT. This rearrangement joins TRBV6-2 or TRBV6-3 to TRBJ1-6; D ambiguous. V was cut by 0 bases and J by 6 bases, with 9 bases left in between. Germline CDR1 reads MNHEY; CDR2 reads SVGEGT. This CDR3 has 15 residues.